The 19 T cell receptor beta chains given below trace back to one sample, sequenced in a study of early T cells in non-severe SARS-CoV-2 infection. TCRdb ran MiXCR on the 5' RACE reads and lists one entry per CDR3 protein. The sample yields more than 50,000 distinct CDR3 sequences, approximately 11% seen once. Input material: whole blood. These receptors all stem from an adult who was a healthcare worker with PCR-confirmed SARS-CoV-2 infection or an uninfected control (not recorded which).

This clonotype was recorded at least ten times. V is TRBV4-2 and J is TRBJ2-5, with 10 bases matching TRBD2. Germline trimming cut 1 base from V and 3 bases from J; bases unmatched to any gene: 8. The germline gives CDR1 LGHNA, CDR2 YNFKEQ. The CDR3 spans 17 residues. The CDR3 region is CASSQGVAGGSKETQYF. DNA for the CDR3: TGTGCCAGCAGCCAAGGGGTAGCGGGGGGATCCAAAGAGACCCAGTACTTC.

Concerning this clonotype: One base away lies a much larger clone, so this may be a sequencing read error. The genes are TRBV15 and TRBJ1-1; D is ambiguous. The CDR3 length is 16 residues. Germline lookup yields CDR1 LNHNV and CDR2 YYDKDF (reference sequence). This CDR3 reads CVTSRDKGSSNTEAFF. CDR3 in DNA: TGTGTCACCAGCAGAGATAAAGGCAGCTCGAACACTGAAGCTTTCTTT.

This clonotype was observed a few times. The chain has TRBV3-1 and TRBJ2-5; perhaps TRBD2 as D (6 bases). This CDR3 contains 16 residues. The germline V gene encodes CDR1 LGHDT and CDR2 YNNKEL (reference sequence). The germline V and J ends were trimmed by 1 base and 1 base, with 13 bases remaining between them. The CDR3 coding sequence is TGTGCCAGCAGCCAAGTAGGCGGGGTTCTCCAAGAGACCCAGTACTTC. Protein: CASSQVGGVLQETQYF.

Many counts were recorded for this clonotype. The V gene is TRBV24-1, the J gene TRBJ2-2, with TRBD2 identical over 9 bases. The CDR3 totals 16 residues. V dropped 1 base and J dropped 3; count of bases not matched to a gene: 2. CDR1 and CDR2 from the germline V gene are KGHDR and SFDVKD. The CDR3 nucleotides read TGTGCCACCAGTGATTTAGGCGGGAGGGACACCGGGGAGCTGTTTTTT. Translation: CATSDLGGRDTGELFF.

The chain joins TRBV5-4 to TRBJ1-2; perhaps TRBD1 as D (5 bases). CDR3 length equals 13 residues. V was cut by 3 bases and J by 7 bases, with 13 bases left in between. From germline, CDR1 is SGHNT and CDR2 YYREEE (reference sequence). The CDR3 sequence is CASSWGTGPGYTF. The CDR3 DNA reads TGTGCCAGCAGCTGGGGGACCGGGCCTGGCTACACCTTC.

The chain carries TRBV28 and TRBJ1-2; D gene ambiguous. Trimming took 8 bases from V and 5 from J, leaving 6 bases between them. Per the germline V gene, CDR1 is MDHEN and CDR2 is SYDVKM. The CDR3 is 10 amino acids. The CDR3 is CASGSYGYTF. In DNA form, the CDR3 reads TGTGCCAGCGGCTCTTATGGCTACACCTTC.

This clonotype was picked up a small number of times. The chain combines TRBV19 with TRBJ2-7, with D possibly matching TRBD1 (7 bases). The germline gives CDR1 LNHDA, CDR2 SQIVND (reference sequence). V was trimmed by 3 bases and J by 3 bases, leaving 12 bases between them. The CDR3 has 14 residues. The CDR3 spells CASSIAGGGYEQYF. CDR3 nucleotides: TGTGCCAGTAGTATCGCAGGGGGAGGCTACGAGCAGTACTTC.

This clonotype came up a few times. The chain links TRBV7-9 to TRBJ1-1, with D possibly being TRBD1 (6 bases). Per germline, CDR1 SEHNR and CDR2 FQNEAQ (reference sequence). CDR3 length equals 14 residues. Deletions cut 3 bases from V and 1 base from J, with 9 bases between. The CDR3 nucleotides read TGTGCCAGCAGCTTCATACAGGGGAACACTGAAGCTTTCTTT. This encodes CASSFIQGNTEAFF.

The chain carries TRBV6-5 and TRBJ1-1; D is unresolved. The length of the CDR3 is 13 residues. Trimming took 0 bases from V and 2 from J, leaving 4 bases between them. CDR1 and CDR2 from the germline V gene are MNHEY and SVGAGI. DNA for the CDR3: TGTGCCAGCAGTTACTCGAAAAACACTGAAGCTTTCTTT. The encoded protein is CASSYSKNTEAFF.

In this sample, this clonotype turned up many times. The chain uses TRBV5-5 and TRBJ1-1, with D maybe TRBD1 (5 bases). This CDR3 has 14 amino acids. V was trimmed by 5 bases and J by 1 base, leaving 12 bases between them. Germline loops: CDR1 SGHKS, CDR2 YYEKEE (reference sequence). DNA for the CDR3: TGTGCCAGCAGTCTGGGGGTTTCGAACACTGAAGCTTTCTTT. Residues: CASSLGVSNTEAFF. Full variable domain (missing parts from reference TRBV5-5 and TRBJ1-1): DAGVTQSPTHLIKTRGQQVTLRCSPISGHKSVSWYQQVLGQGPQFIFQYYEKEERGRGNFPDRFSARQFPNYSSELNVNALLLGDSALYLCASSLGVSNTEAFFGQGTRLTVV.

This clonotype was recorded many times. The DNA of the CDR3 is TGTGCCAGCAGCTCGAGAAGAAGTTCAGATACGCAGTATTTT. This translates into CASSSRRSSDTQYF. J is TRBJ2-3 and V is TRBV7-6, with D unclear. Germline loops: CDR1 SGHVS, CDR2 FNYEAQ. Trimming removed 4 bases from V and 4 bases from J, with 12 bases in between. There are 14 residues in the CDR3.

The V and J genes are TRBV13 and TRBJ2-3; D perhaps matches TRBD1 (6 bases). Germline V gene sequence: CDR1 PRHDT, CDR2 FYEKMQ (reference sequence). This CDR3 comprises 15 residues. V lost 1 base to trimming and J lost 4 bases, with 12 bases between them. The CDR3 spells CASSLARGVADTQYF. CDR3 in DNA: TGTGCCAGCAGCTTAGCCAGGGGTGTCGCAGATACGCAGTATTTT.

This clonotype was counted only a few times. The chain is built from TRBV11-3 and TRBJ1-1; perhaps TRBD1 as D (6 bases). The CDR3 totals 14 residues. V lost 3 bases and J 7 bases, leaving 15 bases between the germline ends. Germline CDR1 reads SGHNT; CDR2 reads YENEEA. The CDR3 loop reads CASSLEQGNDEAFF. For the CDR3, the DNA is TGTGCCAGCAGCTTGGAACAGGGAAACGATGAAGCTTTCTTT.

This clonotype was seen repeatedly, ten times or more. This chain links TRBV11-2 with TRBJ2-2; TRBD1 might be the D (5 bases). This CDR3 region has 16 residues. Germline CDR1 and CDR2: SGHAT and FQNNGV. V gave up 6 bases and J gave up 4 bases, with 18 bases separating them. The CDR3: CASSPGRQGVTGELFF. The CDR3 DNA is TGTGCCAGCAGTCCTGGACGGCAGGGTGTCACCGGGGAGCTGTTTTTT.

A few counts support this clonotype. CDR3 DNA: TGTGCAAGTCGCCTCCGGGGGGGTCAAGAGGACGAGCAGTACTTC. This encodes CASRLRGGQEDEQYF. The rearrangement joins TRBV12-2 to TRBJ2-7; the D call of TRBD1 is as the table states it, not checked on the DNA. TRBV12-2 is given as a pseudogene. This CDR3 has 15 amino acids.

Ten or more counts support this clonotype. The chain combines TRBV25-1 with TRBJ2-3; D is possibly TRBD1 (7 bases). The germline V gene encodes CDR1 MGHDK and CDR2 SYGVNS. The V gene lost 6 bases and the J gene lost 3 bases, with 19 bases spanning the gap. The CDR3 spans 16 residues. The CDR3 spells CASSPRAAGGTDTQYF. As DNA, the CDR3 is TGTGCCAGCAGCCCACGGGCGGCAGGGGGGACAGATACGCAGTATTTT.

The V call is TRBV7-9, the J call TRBJ2-2; D gene unclear. V lost 10 bases and J 5 bases, leaving 5 bases between the germline ends. Germline assignment: CDR1 SEHNR and CDR2 FQNEAQ (reference sequence). This CDR3 region has 10 residues. The CDR3 DNA is TGTGCCACCCGGACCGGGGAGCTGTTTTTT. It translates to CATRTGELFF.

The chain links TRBV7-9 to TRBJ1-2, with D hard to call. Germline CDR1 reads SEHNR; CDR2 reads FQNEAQ (reference sequence). With 4 bases removed from V and 6 bases from J, the gap between germline ends came to 18 bases. The CDR3 consists of 15 residues. The chain's CDR3 is CASSSALEKNHGYTF. In DNA, the CDR3 is TGTGCCAGCAGCTCCGCTCTCGAAAAAAACCATGGCTACACCTTC.

The rearrangement joins TRBV11-2 to TRBJ1-6, with D uncertain. Trimming removed 0 bases from V and 7 bases from J, with 4 bases in between. The CDR3 has 13 residues. Germline lookup yields CDR1 SGHAT and CDR2 FQNNGV. CDR3 region: CASSLDPNSPLHF. CDR3 sequence (DNA): TGTGCCAGCAGCTTAGATCCGAATTCACCCCTCCACTTT.